A single sample is the source of the 11 T cell receptor beta chains below, sequenced in a study of blood T cell repertoires in COVID-19 (dated by TCRdb to the early 2020s). The library was generated by the immunoSEQ multiplex PCR assay. The table comes from immuneACCESS by way of TCRdb, which keeps in-frame sequences with V and J called. Part of the clones is missing from these tables; in studies checked, under half for an unresolved V gene and the rest for unknown reasons. The sample yields more than 120,000 clones; approximately 90% were counted once. The top ten constitute 0.75% to 0.95% of the sample. Specimen: peripheral blood. The receptors here all came from a woman between 45 and 60 years old with acute or convalescent COVID-19.

This rearrangement joins TRBV9 to TRBJ1-2; 10 positions match TRBD1. The CDR3 length is 16 residues. Per the germline V gene, CDR1 is SGDLS and CDR2 is YYNGEE. Unmatched junction bases numbered 7, after V lost 0 bases and J lost 5 bases. The DNA of the CDR3 is TGTGCCAGCAGCGTAGCCCGGGACAGGGGAGGGTATGGCTACACCTTC. This gives the protein CASSVARDRGGYGYTF.

Of note for this clone: Compared with germline, one end of the junction differs, possibly owing to a read error. Other nucleotide sequences in the sample specify the same CDR3. The chain has TRBV29-1 and TRBJ1-1; D is possibly TRBD1 (6 bases). Germline lookup yields CDR1 SQVTM and CDR2 ANQGSEA. The CDR3 has 12 amino acids. The CDR3 protein is CSVEEGGTEAFF. The DNA for the CDR3 is TGCAGCGTCGAAGAGGGGGGCACTGAAGCTTTCTTT.

CDR3 coding DNA: TGTGCCAGCAGCGTAGACACCGGGACTAGCTCCGAGCAGTACTTC. Translating it yields CASSVDTGTSSEQYF. The chain employs TRBV9 and TRBJ2-7; 9 bases align to TRBD2. Germline V gene lookup returns CDR1 SGDLS and CDR2 YYNGEE. Trimming at V came to 0 bases and at J to 6 bases, leaving 7 bases not matched to a gene. CDR3 size: 15 residues.

CDR3 protein: CASSARTEETQYF. The CDR3 DNA reads TGTGCCAGCAGCGCAAGGACTGAAGAGACCCAGTACTTC. The chain couples TRBV5-4 to TRBJ2-5; possibly TRBD2 for D (5 bases). Trimming shortened V by 4 bases and J by 3 bases, and 10 bases separated the two germline ends. Germline V gene lookup returns CDR1 SGHNT and CDR2 YYREEE (reference sequence). This CDR3 has 13 amino acids.

The rearrangement joins TRBV7-6 to TRBJ1-1; D may be TRBD1 (6 bases). The germline gives CDR1 SGHVS, CDR2 FNYEAQ. Trimming took 0 bases from V and 7 from J, leaving 9 bases between them. There are 13 residues in the CDR3. DNA of the CDR3: TGTGCCAGCAGCTTAGCGCCGGACAGTGAAGCTTTCTTT. Amino acid sequence: CASSLAPDSEAFF. The full variable domain, completed using reference TRBV7-6 and TRBJ1-1, is GAGVSQSPRYKVTKRGQDVALRCDPISGHVSLYWYRQALGQGPEFLTYFNYEAQQDKSGLPNDRFSAERPEGSISTLTIQRTEQRDSAMYRCASSLAPDSEAFFGQGTRLTVV.

This rearrangement joins TRBV6-5 to TRBJ2-1, with D possibly TRBD2 on 6 matching bases. The CDR3 consists of 12 residues. Trimming left V 5 bases short and J 7 bases short, with 9 bases between. The germline V gene encodes CDR1 MNHEY and CDR2 SVGAGI. CDR3 in amino acids: CASSPGRNEQFF. The CDR3 DNA sequence: TGTGCCAGCAGTCCAGGGAGGAATGAGCAGTTCTTC.

The chain is built from TRBV11-3 and TRBJ2-1, with D unresolved. Looked up from germline, CDR1 is SGHNT and CDR2 is YENEEA. CDR3 size: 13 residues. With 5 bases removed from V and 4 bases from J, the gap between germline ends came to 9 bases. CDR3 residues: CASSPELYNEQFF. The CDR3, as DNA: TGTGCCAGCAGCCCCGAACTTTACAATGAGCAGTTCTTC.

This rearrangement joins TRBV19 to TRBJ1-3, with D possibly TRBD1 on 6 matching bases. The V end lost 1 base, the J end lost 0 bases, and 13 bases lay between the germline ends. Germline lookup yields CDR1 LNHDA and CDR2 SQIVND (reference sequence). This CDR3 comprises 17 residues. CDR3 sequence (DNA): TGTGCCAGTAGTATAGCCCCAGGGGCCGGCTCTGGAAACACCATATATTTT. Translated, it gives CASSIAPGAGSGNTIYF.

The genes are TRBV7-6 and TRBJ1-1; 7 nucleotides line up with TRBD1. V gave up 1 base and J gave up 4 bases; unmatched junction bases: 9. The CDR3 consists of 16 residues. Germline CDR1 is SGHVS and CDR2 is FNYEAQ. In DNA form, the CDR3 reads TGTGCCAGCAGCTTAGGTTCGCCAGGGGGAGGCACTGAAGCTTTCTTT. Its protein product is CASSLGSPGGGTEAFF.

The chain uses TRBV5-1 and TRBJ2-7; TRBD2 aligns across 9 bases. Germline V gene data show CDR1 as SGHRS and CDR2 as YFSETQ. The CDR3 totals 17 residues. The ends lost 1 base at V and 6 bases at J; junction bases unmatched: 14. CDR3 DNA sequence: TGCGCCAGCAGCTTGTTCAGCGGGAGGTCCTCGGCCCGCGAGCAGTACTTC. Translated, it gives CASSLFSGRSSAREQYF. Full variable domain (outside the CDR3, taken from reference TRBV5-1 and TRBJ2-7): KAGVTQTPRYLIKTRGQQVTLSCSPISGHRSVSWYQQTPGQGLQFLFEYFSETQRNKGNFPGRFSGRQFSNSRSEMNVSTLELGDSALYLCASSLFSGRSSAREQYFGPGTRLTVT.

J is TRBJ2-1 and V is TRBV24-1; 7 bases align to TRBD1. CDR1 and CDR2 from the germline V gene are KGHDR and SFDVKD. V dropped 3 bases and J dropped 9; count of bases not matched to a gene: 10. CDR3 length equals 15 residues. The CDR3 sequence is CATSDPSGTDVEQFF. CDR3 coding DNA: TGTGCCACCAGTGATCCCTCCGGGACAGACGTTGAGCAGTTCTTC.